Listed here are 32 T cell receptor beta chains from one sample, sequenced in a study of T cell responses to AZD1222 COVID-19 vaccine. Using immunoSEQ multiplex PCR, the repertoire was profiled, and TCRdb retains in-frame clones only, with some absent. The sample consists of about 130,000 clones, over 75% of them appearing once. The sequenced sample was peripheral blood, obtained on day 0 of AZD1222 vaccination. These receptors were taken from an adult in good health.

V is TRBV19 and J is TRBJ2-2; D is ambiguous. Per the germline V gene, CDR1 is LNHDA and CDR2 is SQIVND (reference sequence). The CDR3 has 13 residues. Trimming shortened V by 5 bases and J by 5 bases, and 9 bases separated the two germline ends. In DNA form, the CDR3 reads TGTGCCAGTAGTCCAGTGGGTACCGGGGAGCTGTTTTTT. It yields the protein CASSPVGTGELFF.

This clone has only one observation. The chain combines TRBV6-2 or TRBV6-3 with TRBJ2-5; weak D call: TRBD1 (5 bases). The CDR3 has 15 residues. Germline CDR1 MNHEY, CDR2 SVGEGT. V gave up 6 bases and J gave up 2 bases, with 16 bases separating them. The CDR3 sequence: CASSLDKQLQETQYF. Here the CDR3 DNA reads TGTGCCAGCAGCCTGGACAAGCAGTTACAAGAGACCCAGTACTTC.

The rearrangement joins TRBV5-4 to TRBJ2-1, with TRBD2 matching 7 bases. Germline CDR1 is SGHNT and CDR2 is YYREEE (reference sequence). The CDR3 spans 17 residues. Unmatched junction bases numbered 8, after V lost 2 bases and J lost 0 bases. DNA for the CDR3: TGTGCCAGCAGCTTACCGCCCGGGGGGAGCTCCTACAATGAGCAGTTCTTC. It is translated as CASSLPPGGSSYNEQFF.

About this clone itself: The sample has other DNA sequences that encode this CDR3 too. The V gene is TRBV5-1, the J gene TRBJ1-2; 7 positions agree with TRBD1. V gave up 3 bases and J gave up 0 bases; unmatched junction bases: 2. The CDR3 has 14 amino acids. The germline V gene has CDR1 SGHRS and CDR2 YFSETQ. The DNA for the CDR3 is TGCGCCAGCAGCTCCGGGACAGCTAACTATGGCTACACCTTC. It codes for CASSSGTANYGYTF.

This sequence joins TRBV6-5 and TRBJ1-5; 9 positions match TRBD1. The length of the CDR3 is 15 residues. After removal of 6 bases from V and 3 bases from J, the junction contained 6 bases not matched to a gene. CDR1 and CDR2 from the germline V gene are MNHEY and SVGAGI. CDR3 protein: CASRGGTGYNQPQHF. The CDR3 nucleotides read TGTGCCAGCAGGGGCGGGACAGGGTACAATCAGCCCCAGCATTTT.

This clone was picked up a small number of times. The chain joins TRBV7-2 to TRBJ2-2; weak D call: TRBD2 (5 bases). The V end was cut by 1 base, the J end by 8 bases, with 11 bases between. The V gene's germline CDR1 is SGHTA and CDR2 FQGNSA. The CDR3 totals 14 residues. The DNA of the CDR3 is TGTGCCAGCAGCTTAGTCGAGGGTCGGGGGGAGCTGTTTTTT. Protein product: CASSLVEGRGELFF.

CDR3 residues: CAGGTGGGLYGYTF. The CDR3 nucleotides are TGTGCCGGAGGGACAGGGGGGGGTTTATATGGCTACACCTTC. V is TRBV28 and J is TRBJ1-2; 11 nucleotides agree with TRBD1. With 11 bases clipped from V and 5 bases from J, the junction kept 10 bases outside the gene matches. Germline loops: CDR1 MDHEN, CDR2 SYDVKM. The CDR3 consists of 14 residues.

This CDR3 is CASSQAISGASYEQYF. CDR3 bases: TGCGCCAGCAGCCAAGCAATTAGCGGGGCTTCCTACGAGCAGTACTTC. This chain links TRBV4-3 with TRBJ2-7, with 8 bases that match TRBD2. Germline trimming cut 1 base from V and 1 base from J; bases unmatched to any gene: 6. This CDR3 is built from 16 residues. CDR1 is LGHNA, CDR2 YSLEER, per germline.

This clone was detected a few times. The V gene is TRBV6-1, the J gene TRBJ2-3; tentatively, D is TRBD2 (6 bases). CDR1 is MNHNS and CDR2 is SASEGT in the germline V gene. This CDR3 contains 16 residues. The V end was cut by 4 bases, the J end by 1 base, with 15 bases between. In DNA, the CDR3 is TGTGCCAGCAGTGCGGAGGGTCAACACGGCACAGATACGCAGTATTTT. This codes for CASSAEGQHGTDTQYF.

The gene calls are TRBV10-3 and TRBJ2-7; weak D call: TRBD2 (5 bases). Per the germline V gene, CDR1 is ENHRY and CDR2 is SYGVKD. The V gene lost 0 bases and the J gene lost 5 bases, with 14 bases spanning the gap. CDR3 length: 15 residues. The CDR3 DNA sequence: TGTGCCATCAGTGAGTCGGAGGACGGTGGCCACGAGCAGTACTTC. This encodes CAISESEDGGHEQYF.

The rearrangement joins TRBV19 to TRBJ1-1; D remains ambiguous. V was trimmed by 3 bases and J by 3 bases, leaving 5 bases between them. Germline V lookup: CDR1 LNHDA, CDR2 SQIVND (reference sequence). The CDR3 length is 12 residues. The CDR3 DNA sequence: TGTGCCAGTAGTATTGGGTACACTGAAGCTTTCTTT. This encodes CASSIGYTEAFF.

This sequence joins TRBV6-5 and TRBJ1-4; perhaps TRBD1 as D (5 bases). V lost 0 bases to trimming and J lost 5 bases, with 10 bases between them. Per germline, CDR1 MNHEY and CDR2 SVGAGI. This CDR3 has 15 amino acids. The CDR3 DNA reads as TGTGCCAGCAGTTACTCTGACAGTTACAATGAAAAACTGTTTTTT. It encodes CASSYSDSYNEKLFF.

This chain connects TRBV27 to TRBJ2-3; a possible D gene is TRBD1 (7 bases). Germline-derived CDR1 and CDR2 are MNHEY and SMNVEV (reference sequence). The CDR3 sequence is 13 residues long. V was pared by 7 bases and J by 1 base, with 9 bases between. CDR3 residues: CASTRGGTDTQYF. CDR3 DNA sequence: TGTGCCAGCACCAGGGGGGGCACAGATACGCAGTATTTT.

V and J are TRBV27 and TRBJ2-1, with TRBD1 matching 7 bases. V was clipped by 5 bases and J by 4 bases; unmatched bases: 11. This CDR3 contains 16 residues. Germline V CDR1 and CDR2: MNHEY, SMNVEV (reference sequence). The CDR3 loop reads CASSQGPGTAYNEQFF. CDR3 sequence (DNA): TGTGCCAGCAGTCAAGGCCCCGGGACAGCGTACAATGAGCAGTTCTTC.

Comment on this clone: Within the sample, other DNA sequences also encode this same CDR3. The rearrangement uses TRBV27 and TRBJ1-1; D is unresolved. The V gene's germline CDR1 is MNHEY and CDR2 SMNVEV (reference sequence). The CDR3 runs to 13 residues. V lost 3 bases to trimming and J lost 2 bases, with 7 bases between them. The CDR3 protein is CASSFGGNTEAFF. CDR3 nucleotide sequence: TGTGCCAGCAGTTTTGGAGGAAACACTGAAGCTTTCTTT.

The chain has TRBV21-1 and TRBJ2-7; whether TRBD2, the table's D call, matches the DNA was not checked. TRBV21-1 is recorded as a pseudogene. The CDR3 runs 17 residues. In nucleotides, the CDR3 is TGTGCCAGCAGCAAGGGTCGGGCGGGGGGCGATTCCTACGAGCAGTACTTC. Its protein is CASSKGRAGGDSYEQYF.

The chain has TRBV6-2 or TRBV6-3 and TRBJ1-2; TRBD1 is a possible D gene (6 bases). This CDR3 comprises 13 residues. The V end lost 5 bases, the J end lost 4 bases, and 11 bases lay between the germline ends. Germline V gene lookup returns CDR1 MNHEY and CDR2 SVGEGT. CDR3 nucleotide sequence: TGTGCCAGCAGTCCGGGGGGCAGCTATGGCTACACCTTC. It translates to CASSPGGSYGYTF.

The chain carries TRBV4-1 and TRBJ1-1; D is undetermined. The CDR3 covers 14 residues. Trimming removed 5 bases at V and 8 bases at J, with 18 bases between. The germline V gene encodes CDR1 MGHRA and CDR2 YSYEKL. DNA of the CDR3: TGCGCCAGCAGCACCACCTCGGATTCTAGGGAAGCTTTCTTT. Its translation is CASSTTSDSREAFF.

This chain uses TRBV6-2 or TRBV6-3 with TRBJ1-4; D perhaps matches TRBD1 (5 bases). Per germline, CDR1 MNHEY and CDR2 SVGEGT. V lost 0 bases, J lost 7 bases, and 12 bases lay in between. The CDR3 is 15 amino acids. CDR3 in DNA: TGTGCCAGCAGTTACTCTGGGACCGCAGGTGAAAAACTGTTTTTT. Translation: CASSYSGTAGEKLFF.

The J gene is TRBJ2-1, the V gene TRBV11-2; unclear D gene. The CDR3 length is 12 residues. CDR1 and CDR2 (germline): SGHAT, FQNNGV. V gave up 4 bases and J gave up 3 bases, with 4 bases separating them. CDR3 loop: CASSYYYNEQFF. DNA of the CDR3: TGTGCCAGCAGCTATTACTACAATGAGCAGTTCTTC.

This chain uses TRBV7-9 with TRBJ1-1, with D possibly matching TRBD1 (6 bases). V dropped 0 bases and J dropped 4 bases, with 12 bases sitting between them. In germline, CDR1 is SEHNR, CDR2 FQNEAQ (reference sequence). The CDR3 length is 15 residues. The CDR3 bases are TGTGCCAGCAGCTTAGCGCTGGGGGCAACCACTGAAGCTTTCTTT. It translates to CASSLALGATTEAFF.

The rearrangement uses TRBV6-1 and TRBJ2-3, with unresolved D. The V and J ends lost 2 bases and 3 bases respectively, with 9 bases between them. Germline V gene sequence: CDR1 MNHNS, CDR2 SASEGT. The CDR3 has 14 amino acids. The CDR3 region has the DNA TGTGCCAGCAGTGAACTAGATGAGACAGATACGCAGTATTTT. Residues: CASSELDETDTQYF.

The chain carries TRBV24-1 and TRBJ2-5, with 10 bases fitting TRBD1. The V gene's germline CDR1 is KGHDR and CDR2 SFDVKD. V dropped 4 bases and J dropped 2; count of bases not matched to a gene: 6. This CDR3 region has 16 residues. The CDR3 loop reads CATSETGTGDQETQYF. CDR3 nucleotide sequence: TGTGCCACCAGTGAGACCGGGACAGGGGATCAAGAGACCCAGTACTTC.

The chain uses TRBV10-3 and TRBJ2-7; the D call may be TRBD1 or TRBD2 (6 bases each). CDR1 is ENHRY and CDR2 is SYGVKD in the germline V gene. The CDR3 extends over 15 amino acids. The V end was cut by 10 bases, the J end by 2 bases, with 21 bases between. CDR3 region: CATQSRGGSAYEQYF. CDR3 sequence (DNA): TGTGCCACCCAGTCAAGAGGGGGGTCCGCCTACGAGCAGTACTTC.

V gene TRBV24-1 combines with J gene TRBJ1-1, with D unresolved. The CDR3 extends over 15 amino acids. Trimming removed 0 bases at V and 3 bases at J, with 10 bases between. Germline V lookup: CDR1 KGHDR, CDR2 SFDVKD. CDR3 loop: CATSDLPAEYTEAFF. In DNA, the CDR3 is TGTGCCACCAGTGATTTGCCAGCAGAGTACACTGAAGCTTTCTTT.

The chain combines TRBV5-1 with TRBJ2-3, with a tentative D call TRBD2 (6 bases). The ends were cut back, 0 bases at V and 2 bases at J, with 10 bases in the middle. The CDR3 is 15 residues long. Germline V lookup: CDR1 SGHRS, CDR2 YFSETQ. The CDR3 sequence is CASSLDGGNTDTQYF. CDR3 coding DNA: TGCGCCAGCAGCTTGGATGGGGGGAACACAGATACGCAGTATTTT.

V is TRBV12-1 and J is TRBJ2-6; the D call of TRBD1 is as the table states it, not checked on the DNA. TRBV12-1 is described as a pseudogene. This CDR3 has 22 residues. CDR3 DNA: TGTGCCAGCAGCGCTGCTAGGGGTCATTCTTTTCGTGATATTTCTGGGGCCAACGTCCTGACTTTC. Residues: CASSAARGHSFRDISGANVLTF.

The V gene is TRBV4-1, the J gene TRBJ2-2, with 9 bases that match TRBD1. With V trimmed by 2 bases and J by 4 bases, 8 bases remained unmatched. The length of the CDR3 is 17 residues. Germline V CDR1 and CDR2: MGHRA, YSYEKL. CDR3 in amino acids: CASSQPRTGDITGELFF. The DNA for the CDR3 is TGCGCCAGCAGCCAACCCCGGACAGGGGATATCACCGGGGAGCTGTTTTTT.

The chain uses TRBV19 and TRBJ1-1, with D unresolved. Germline V CDR1 and CDR2: LNHDA, SQIVND (reference sequence). V was clipped by 1 base and J by 1 base, with 10 bases between them. The CDR3 contains 15 residues. The CDR3 nucleotides are TGTGCCAGTAGTATAGTGGGAGTGGGGAACACTGAAGCTTTCTTT. Its protein is CASSIVGVGNTEAFF.

As for this clone: At one of its ends the junction is not consistent with the germline gene, which may arise from a read error. The chain couples TRBV7-7 to TRBJ2-1; no clear D. Germline CDR1 and CDR2: SSHAT and FNYEAQ (reference sequence). The CDR3 length is 15 residues. The CDR3 protein is CASSLFRAPGNEQFF. The CDR3 nucleotides read TGTGCTAGCAGCTTATTTAGGGCCCCGGGCAATGAGCAGTTCTTC.

This chain connects TRBV7-3 to TRBJ2-2, with 7 bases that match TRBD1. Germline trimming cut 3 bases from V and 6 bases from J; bases unmatched to any gene: 7. Germline CDR1 reads SGHTA; CDR2 reads FQGTGA. CDR3 length equals 15 residues. CDR3 sequence: CASSFFGTDAGELFF. The DNA of the CDR3 is TGTGCCAGCAGCTTCTTCGGGACAGACGCCGGGGAGCTGTTTTTT. The full variable domain, its missing parts supplied by reference TRBV7-3 and TRBJ2-2, is GAGVSQTPSNKVTEKGKYVELRCDPISGHTALYWYRQSLGQGPEFLIYFQGTGAADDSGLPNDRFFAVRPEGSVSTLKIQRTERGDSAVYLCASSFFGTDAGELFFGEGSRLTVL.

The chain joins TRBV15 to TRBJ2-7; 8 bases fit TRBD2. V was clipped by 1 base and J by 2 bases; unmatched bases: 4. The CDR3 extends over 15 amino acids. Germline CDR1 LNHNV, CDR2 YYDKDF (reference sequence). Written as DNA, the CDR3 is TGTGCCACCAGCAGAGGTAGCGGGGCGACCTACGAGCAGTACTTC. This gives the protein CATSRGSGATYEQYF.